Following are 5 T cell receptor beta chains from one sample sequenced in a study of shared clonotypes between healthy human individuals. The data were produced by immunoSEQ multiplex PCR, yet TCRdb's version contains in-frame clones alone and is incomplete. The data show some 1,100,000 clones, around 78% seen once. What was sequenced was memory CD4+ T cells from PBMCs. This sample's subset: CD45RA-negative fraction. The receptors were gathered from a man younger than 35 in good health. Some clones in this sample may be carry-over from other donors' samples.

V gene TRBV5-1 combines with J gene TRBJ2-3; 7 bases align to TRBD1. This CDR3 is 16 amino acids long. Trimming removed 0 bases from V and 6 bases from J; junction bases left unmatched: 10. Germline values: CDR1 SGHRS, CDR2 YFSETQ. CDR3 amino acids: CASSLAGQVFGDTQYF. CDR3 in DNA: TGCGCCAGCAGCTTGGCCGGACAGGTCTTTGGGGATACGCAGTATTTT.

The genes are TRBV28 and TRBJ1-4; TRBD1 matches 10 bases. V shed 6 bases, J shed 7 bases, and the junction held 8 bases outside the gene matches. CDR1 is MDHEN, CDR2 SYDVKM, per germline. This CDR3 is 15 amino acids long. For the CDR3, the DNA is TGTGCCAGCAGGGACTCGACAGGGGGCTTTGAAAAACTGTTTTTT. This codes for CASRDSTGGFEKLFF.

The V and J genes are TRBV5-1 and TRBJ2-1; 7 bases match TRBD1. The CDR3 extends over 16 amino acids. J lost 0 bases, V lost 7 bases, and 10 bases had no gene match. In germline, CDR1 is SGHRS, CDR2 YFSETQ. CDR3 sequence reads: CASSRQGVSSYNEQFF. The CDR3 DNA sequence: TGCGCCAGCTCACGACAGGGTGTTAGCTCCTACAATGAGCAGTTCTTC.

The chain has TRBV4-3 and TRBJ2-5; 7 positions agree with TRBD1. This CDR3 is built from 15 residues. With V trimmed by 4 bases and J by 5 bases, 10 bases remained unmatched. Germline CDR1 is LGHNA and CDR2 is YSLEER. Here the CDR3 DNA reads TGCGCCAGCAGCCCCGGACAGGACCCTAGTGAGACCCAGTACTTC. It translates to CASSPGQDPSETQYF.

CDR3 nucleotide sequence: TGTGCCAGCAGCGTAAGCAGGGGGCCGAACACCGGGGAGCTGTTTTTT. Protein sequence: CASSVSRGPNTGELFF. The chain is built from TRBV9 and TRBJ2-2, with 8 nucleotides matching TRBD1. Germline V gene sequence: CDR1 SGDLS, CDR2 YYNGEE. This CDR3 region has 16 residues. Unmatched junction bases numbered 2, after V lost 1 base and J lost 0 bases.